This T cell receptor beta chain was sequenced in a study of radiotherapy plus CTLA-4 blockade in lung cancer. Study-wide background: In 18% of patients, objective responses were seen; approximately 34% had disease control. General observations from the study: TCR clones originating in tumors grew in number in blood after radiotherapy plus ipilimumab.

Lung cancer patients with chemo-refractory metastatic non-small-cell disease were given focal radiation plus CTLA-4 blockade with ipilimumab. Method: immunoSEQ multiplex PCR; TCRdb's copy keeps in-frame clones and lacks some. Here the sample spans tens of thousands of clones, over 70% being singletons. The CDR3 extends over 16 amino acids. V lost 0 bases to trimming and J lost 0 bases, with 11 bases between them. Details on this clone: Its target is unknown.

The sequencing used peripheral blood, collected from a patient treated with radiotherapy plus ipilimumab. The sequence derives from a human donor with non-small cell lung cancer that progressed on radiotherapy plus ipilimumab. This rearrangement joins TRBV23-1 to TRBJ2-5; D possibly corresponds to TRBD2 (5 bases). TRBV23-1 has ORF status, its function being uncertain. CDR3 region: CASSQSRGPHQETQYF. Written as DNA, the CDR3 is TGCGCCAGCAGTCAATCTAGAGGGCCCCACCAAGAGACCCAGTACTTC.